This T cell receptor (beta chain) was identified during a study of beta chain features in type 1 diabetes. The study, taken as a whole, reports: VDJ junctions from patients with type 1 diabetes contained fewer insertions and more deletions. People with Type 1 diabetes carried modestly yet significantly shorter TCRB CDR3s in all four CD4+ subsets. PCR might favor shorter templates, equally in patients and controls. Across patients, naive, central memory and Treg TCRB repertoires exhibited apparently greater similarity than was observed across healthy donors.

This clone was detected only a few times. Antigen specificity is unknown. Every bit of the isolated RNA underwent reverse transcription, so sequencing read expressed TCRB transcripts. Measured with immunoSEQ multiplex PCR; TCRdb has only the in-frame clones, and not every one. The sample contains around 240,000 clones, roughly 17% of which appear only once. Germline V CDR1 and CDR2: MGHRA, YSYEKL. This CDR3 is 16 amino acids long. J gave up 9 bases and V 2 bases, and 15 bases lay outside the gene matches. Cell sorting via CD45RO/CCR7/CD25/CD127/CD95/CD27 was performed to obtain CD4+ naive, central memory, regulatory and stem cell-like memory cells.

Sample: naive CD4+ T cells from blood. The chain carries TRBV4-1 and TRBJ1-1, with 7 bases aligning to TRBD1. The receptor's source is a man aged 25-40 years with type 1 diabetes. Here the CDR3 reads CASSQWGVAATGKAFF. CDR3 sequence (DNA): TGCGCCAGCAGCCAATGGGGCGTAGCCGCGACAGGGAAAGCTTTCTTT.